Below are 32 T cell receptor beta chains sequenced from a single sample in a study of T cell responses to AZD1222 COVID-19 vaccine. Profiled with immunoSEQ multiplex PCR; TCRdb holds only in-frame clones, not every one. This table holds over 150,000 clones, over 85% found once. Sequences were derived from peripheral blood, sampled 28 days after the second dose of the MenACWY control vaccine. Receptors were obtained from an adult who received the MenACWY meningococcal vaccine as a control.

This clone was seen a few times. The chain couples TRBV4-1 to TRBJ1-2; the D gene is possibly TRBD1 (6 bases). This CDR3 has 17 residues. The germline CDR1 and CDR2 sequences are MGHRA and YSYEKL. Trimming took off 0 bases at V and 0 bases at J, with 14 bases between the two ends. The CDR3 sequence: CASSQDRARGANYGYTF. CDR3 DNA sequence: TGCGCCAGCAGCCAAGACAGGGCTAGGGGGGCTAACTATGGCTACACCTTC.

The genes are TRBV18 and TRBJ1-4, with TRBD1 matching over 7 bases. Germline V gives CDR1 KGHSH, CDR2 LQKENI. The CDR3 extends over 13 amino acids. V was clipped by 6 bases and J by 7 bases; unmatched bases: 5. The chain's CDR3 is CASSGQMVEKLFF. The DNA of the CDR3 is TGTGCCAGCTCGGGACAGATGGTTGAAAAACTGTTTTTT.

The chain has TRBV6-4 and TRBJ2-4, with 7 positions matching TRBD2. This CDR3 contains 13 residues. V shed 4 bases, J shed 8 bases, and the junction held 5 bases outside the gene matches. Germline V gives CDR1 MRHNA, CDR2 SNTAGT. In DNA, the CDR3 is TGTGCCAGCAGTGGGGGAGGGAGGGACATTCAGTACTTC. It translates to CASSGGGRDIQYF.

The chain joins TRBV18 to TRBJ1-2, with a tentative D call TRBD1 (5 bases). Germline V gene data show CDR1 as KGHSH and CDR2 as LQKENI. V lost 0 bases to trimming and J lost 4 bases, with 9 bases between them. The CDR3 totals 14 residues. CDR3 sequence: CASSPPGTGYGYTF. CDR3 DNA: TGTGCCAGCTCACCACCGGGGACGGGCTATGGCTACACCTTC.

The V and J genes are TRBV7-6 and TRBJ2-2; weak D call: TRBD1 (6 bases). Looked up from germline, CDR1 is SGHVS and CDR2 is FNYEAQ. The CDR3 length is 15 residues. V was trimmed by 5 bases and J by 1 base, leaving 11 bases between them. The CDR3 DNA reads as TGTGCCAGCAGCCCCCGGGACAAGAACACCGGGGAGCTGTTTTTT. Amino acids: CASSPRDKNTGELFF.

The J gene is TRBJ1-1, the V gene TRBV18, with TRBD1 as a possible D gene (6 bases). The CDR3 covers 13 residues. Germline loops: CDR1 KGHSH, CDR2 LQKENI. With 3 bases removed from V and 7 bases from J, the gap between germline ends came to 12 bases. In nucleotides, the CDR3 is TGTGCCAGCTCACCGTTACAGGGTATTGAAGCTTTCTTT. It is translated as CASSPLQGIEAFF.

V and J are TRBV30 and TRBJ1-1; D is unresolved. Germline assignment: CDR1 GTSNPN and CDR2 SVGIG (reference sequence). V lost 4 bases and J 6 bases, leaving 18 bases between the germline ends. The CDR3 loop spans 14 amino acids. In DNA, the CDR3 is TGTGCCTGGACCCTTGGGCGGAGGCGGCCTGAAGCTTTCTTT. Translating gives CAWTLGRRRPEAFF.

J is TRBJ1-5 and V is TRBV5-8; D remains ambiguous. The CDR3 covers 14 residues. V was clipped by 2 bases and J by 4 bases, with 10 bases between them. The germline CDR1 and CDR2 sequences are SGHTS and YDEGEE. The CDR3 protein is CASSFREANQPQHF. The CDR3 DNA sequence: TGTGCCAGCAGCTTCCGGGAGGCTAATCAGCCCCAGCATTTT. Using reference TRBV5-8 and TRBJ1-5 for the parts outside the CDR3, the full variable domain is EAGVTQSPTHLIKTRGQQATLRCSPISGHTSVYWYQQALGLGLQFLLWYDEGEERNRGNFPPRFSGRQFPNYSSELNVNALELEDSALYLCASSFREANQPQHFGDGTRLSIL.

The chain is built from TRBV25-1 and TRBJ1-1, with D possibly TRBD1 on 5 matching bases. Germline V CDR1 and CDR2: MGHDK, SYGVNS. With 6 bases removed from V and 4 bases from J, the gap between germline ends came to 21 bases. The CDR3 has 16 amino acids. CDR3 sequence (DNA): TGTGCCAGCAGCAAAGGACCGGGACCGATAACCACTGAAGCTTTCTTT. Amino acids: CASSKGPGPITTEAFF.

The rearrangement uses TRBV2 and TRBJ2-7; possible D gene TRBD1, 5 bases. This CDR3 region has 15 residues. V was pared by 1 base and J by 7 bases, with 17 bases between. Germline V gene data show CDR1 as SNHLY and CDR2 as FYNNEI. CDR3 DNA sequence: TGTGCCAGCAGTGAAGGATTTGTCAGGGCGAGTGAGCAGTACTTC. It is translated as CASSEGFVRASEQYF.

V and J are TRBV7-9 and TRBJ2-6; 11 bases align to TRBD1. Germline CDR1 SEHNR, CDR2 FQNEAQ (reference sequence). The V segment lost 5 bases and the J segment 2 bases; nucleotides outside the gene matches: 11. The CDR3 is 19 residues long. CDR3 residues: CASSPWGGQGGTGANVLTF. In nucleotides, the CDR3 is TGTGCCAGCAGCCCCTGGGGGGGACAGGGGGGCACTGGGGCCAACGTCCTGACTTTC.

The rearrangement uses TRBV27 and TRBJ1-4, with 9 bases that match TRBD1. Germline trimming cut 5 bases from V and 14 bases from J; bases unmatched to any gene: 15. The length of the CDR3 is 15 residues. The germline CDR1 and CDR2 sequences are MNHEY and SMNVEV (reference sequence). This CDR3 reads CASSQRTGAGGMLFF. CDR3 in DNA: TGTGCCAGCAGTCAAAGGACAGGGGCCGGGGGAATGCTGTTTTTT.

This clone was seen once. The chain carries TRBV5-7 and TRBJ1-4; D is unclear. TRBV5-7 counts as an open reading frame of uncertain function. The CDR3 length is 15 residues. Trimming left V 0 bases short and J 7 bases short, with 13 bases between. CDR3 protein: CASSLGEGMREKLFF. The DNA for the CDR3 is TGTGCCAGCAGCTTGGGAGAGGGAATGCGTGAAAAACTGTTTTTT.

The chain is built from TRBV10-3 and TRBJ2-1; 11 positions match TRBD2. The germline gives CDR1 ENHRY, CDR2 SYGVKD. The V and J ends lost 4 bases and 0 bases, in that order; junction bases with no gene match: 8. CDR3 length: 18 residues. CDR3 residues: CAISGLAGGSLSYNEQFF. In DNA, the CDR3 is TGTGCCATCAGTGGGCTAGCGGGGGGATCCCTCTCCTACAATGAGCAGTTCTTC.

This clone showed up just once. This chain uses TRBV30 with TRBJ1-2, with D tentatively TRBD1 (5 bases). Germline V CDR1 and CDR2: GTSNPN, SVGIG (reference sequence). V was cut by 3 bases and J by 8 bases, with 22 bases left in between. CDR3 length equals 15 residues. CDR3 DNA: TGTGCCTGGAGCCACCCCACCGGGGGGAGGAACGGCTACACCTTC. Its protein is CAWSHPTGGRNGYTF. The full variable domain, completed using reference TRBV30 and TRBJ1-2, is SQTIHQWPATLVQPVGSPLSLECTVEGTSNPNLYWYRQAAGRGLQLLFYSVGIGQISSEVPQNLSASRPQDRQFILSSKKLLLSDSGFYLCAWSHPTGGRNGYTFGSGTRLTVV.

Here the CDR3 reads CASASFQDGTEAFF. In nucleotides, the CDR3 is TGTGCCAGCGCCTCTTTTCAGGATGGCACTGAAGCTTTCTTT. V is TRBV10-3 and J is TRBJ1-1, with unresolved D. The V gene's germline CDR1 is ENHRY and CDR2 SYGVKD. The CDR3 sequence is 14 residues long. Trimming stripped 10 bases from V and 4 bases from J, with 19 bases between.

The chain recombines TRBV4-3 with TRBJ1-4; the D gene is possibly TRBD1 (5 bases). Trimming removed 3 bases from V and 8 bases from J, with 19 bases in between. Germline CDR1 and CDR2: LGHNA and YSLEER. CDR3 size: 16 residues. This CDR3 is CASSQGDRISGEKLFF. The CDR3 DNA is TGCGCCAGCAGCCAGGGCGACAGAATTTCGGGGGAAAAACTGTTTTTT.

This rearrangement joins TRBV7-2 to TRBJ1-2; D is unclear. The CDR3 is 17 amino acids. V was pared by 1 base and J by 2 bases, with 17 bases between. CDR1 SGHTA and CDR2 FQGNSA come from the germline V gene. The CDR3 protein is CASSLDAITALNYGYTF. DNA of the CDR3: TGTGCCAGCAGCTTAGATGCGATAACCGCCCTAAACTATGGCTACACCTTC.

The V gene is TRBV7-2, the J gene TRBJ1-5; 8 bases fit TRBD1. The CDR3 has 14 amino acids. In germline, CDR1 is SGHTA, CDR2 FQGNSA. The V segment lost 5 bases and the J segment 7 bases; nucleotides outside the gene matches: 7. The CDR3 bases are TGTGCCAGCAGCCCCCAGGGGGCCGAACAGCCCCAGCATTTT. This translates into CASSPQGAEQPQHF.

This clone was recorded once. The rearrangement joins TRBV11-2 to TRBJ1-6, with D hard to call. The germline CDR1 and CDR2 sequences are SGHAT and FQNNGV. V was clipped by 1 base and J by 7 bases, with 11 bases between them. The CDR3 is 15 residues long. The CDR3 nucleotides are TGTGCCAGCAGCTTAGTAAAAACGGGGAATTCACCCCTCCACTTT. Its translation is CASSLVKTGNSPLHF. The whole variable domain, remainder taken from reference TRBV11-2 and TRBJ1-6, is EAGVAQSPRYKIIEKRQSVAFWCNPISGHATLYWYQQILGQGPKLLIQFQNNGVVDDSQLPKDRFSAERLKGVDSTLKIQPAKLEDSAVYLCASSLVKTGNSPLHFGNGTRLTVT.

V gene TRBV11-2 combines with J gene TRBJ2-7; 11 positions agree with TRBD1. CDR1 SGHAT and CDR2 FQNNGV come from the germline V gene. V dropped 5 bases and J dropped 2; count of bases not matched to a gene: 5. The length of the CDR3 is 15 residues. CDR3 sequence: CASSAGTGGPYEQYF. The CDR3 DNA follows: TGTGCCAGCAGCGCAGGGACAGGGGGGCCCTACGAGCAGTACTTC.

Notes on this clone: Distinct nucleotide sequences in the sample also encode this CDR3. V gene TRBV2 combines with J gene TRBJ2-3; 9 bases are shared with TRBD2. The J segment lost 3 bases and the V segment lost 6 bases, leaving 4 bases of the junction unmatched. Germline-derived CDR1 and CDR2 are SNHLY and FYNNEI. The CDR3 totals 14 residues. CDR3 sequence reads: CASRAGGPTDTQYF. CDR3 coding DNA: TGTGCCAGCAGGGCGGGGGGGCCGACAGATACGCAGTATTTT. Full variable domain (outside the CDR3, taken from reference TRBV2 and TRBJ2-3): EPEVTQTPSHQVTQMGQEVILRCVPISNHLYFYWYRQILGQKVEFLVSFYNNEISEKSEIFDDQFSVERPDGSNFTLKIRSTKLEDSAMYFCASRAGGPTDTQYFGPGTRLTVL.

This chain connects TRBV6-6 to TRBJ2-7, with D maybe TRBD1 (6 bases). Germline CDR1 is MNHNY and CDR2 is SVGAGI (reference sequence). Trimming removed 0 bases from V and 3 bases from J, with 15 bases in between. The CDR3 is 16 residues long. CDR3 nucleotides: TGTGCCAGCAGTTACTCTGACGGTGGCAGGGGCTACGAGCAGTACTTC. Translation: CASSYSDGGRGYEQYF.

The chain joins TRBV5-1 to TRBJ1-2, with 11 bases fitting TRBD1. V gave up 1 base and J gave up 4 bases; unmatched junction bases: 3. The CDR3 has 15 residues. Germline loops: CDR1 SGHRS, CDR2 YFSETQ. The CDR3 reads CASSLSGQGAYGYTF. CDR3 DNA: TGCGCCAGCAGCTTGTCTGGACAGGGGGCCTATGGCTACACCTTC.

This CDR3 reads CASSLTGDLSTGYTF. The CDR3 coding sequence is TGTGCCAGCAGCTTGACAGGGGATCTATCAACCGGCTACACCTTC. The chain carries TRBV7-2 and TRBJ1-2; 8 nucleotides line up with TRBD1. V shed 3 bases and J 8 bases; nucleotides not matched to a gene: 11. CDR1 is SGHTA and CDR2 is FQGNSA in the germline V gene. The CDR3 spans 15 residues.

The V and J genes are TRBV27 and TRBJ1-2; 8 bases align to TRBD1. Per germline, CDR1 MNHEY and CDR2 SMNVEV (reference sequence). Trimming took 2 bases from V and 6 from J; bases not matched to a gene: 8. The CDR3 is 15 residues long. CDR3 in amino acids: CASSLGTGDFHGYTF. In DNA, the CDR3 is TGTGCCAGCAGTTTAGGGACAGGCGACTTCCATGGCTACACCTTC.

The J gene is TRBJ2-1, the V gene TRBV7-6; D is unclear. Trimming took off 3 bases at V and 0 bases at J, with 12 bases between the two ends. The CDR3 sequence is 16 residues long. CDR1 and CDR2 (germline): SGHVS, FNYEAQ. CDR3 loop: CASSFDPWGSYNEQFF. CDR3 in DNA: TGTGCCAGCAGCTTCGATCCGTGGGGCTCCTACAATGAGCAGTTCTTC.

This clone appeared once. The genes are TRBV18 and TRBJ2-5, with D tentatively TRBD1 (6 bases). The V end lost 2 bases, the J end lost 4 bases, and 23 bases lay between the germline ends. Germline values: CDR1 KGHSH, CDR2 LQKENI. There are 18 residues in the CDR3. CDR3 nucleotides: TGTGCCAGCTCACCATATGCCAGGCGACAGGAACGGGGAGAGACCCAGTACTTC. It specifies CASSPYARRQERGETQYF.

The CDR3 nucleotides are TGTGCCAGCAGTGCGGGACAGGGCTCTGGAAACACCATATATTTT. Protein: CASSAGQGSGNTIYF. The chain has TRBV2 and TRBJ1-3; 9 bases align to TRBD1. The ends lost 4 bases at V and 0 bases at J; junction bases unmatched: 1. Per the germline V gene, CDR1 is SNHLY and CDR2 is FYNNEI. The length of the CDR3 is 15 residues.

The genes are TRBV7-9 and TRBJ1-2; the D gene is possibly TRBD1 (5 bases). The CDR3 has 14 amino acids. Germline-derived CDR1 and CDR2 are SEHNR and FQNEAQ (reference sequence). The V end was cut by 4 bases, the J end by 4 bases, with 13 bases between. The CDR3 protein is CASSSSGTAYGYTF. Here the CDR3 DNA reads TGTGCCAGCAGCTCCTCCGGGACGGCCTATGGCTACACCTTC.

V gene TRBV5-1 combines with J gene TRBJ1-5, with a possible D match to TRBD1 (6 bases). Trimming cost V 0 bases and J 6 bases, with 13 bases left between them. CDR3 length equals 15 residues. In germline, CDR1 is SGHRS, CDR2 YFSETQ. CDR3 bases: TGCGCCAGCAGCTTGGAGGGGGGGCAGGGTCAGCCCCAGCATTTT. Protein sequence: CASSLEGGQGQPQHF.

The rearrangement uses TRBV7-2 and TRBJ2-7; D remains ambiguous. This CDR3 spans 13 amino acids. V dropped 4 bases and J dropped 1 base, with 8 bases sitting between them. Germline assignment: CDR1 SGHTA and CDR2 FQGNSA. As DNA, the CDR3 is TGTGCCAGCAGCTCCGGGTCGTCCTACGAGCAGTACTTC. It encodes CASSSGSSYEQYF.